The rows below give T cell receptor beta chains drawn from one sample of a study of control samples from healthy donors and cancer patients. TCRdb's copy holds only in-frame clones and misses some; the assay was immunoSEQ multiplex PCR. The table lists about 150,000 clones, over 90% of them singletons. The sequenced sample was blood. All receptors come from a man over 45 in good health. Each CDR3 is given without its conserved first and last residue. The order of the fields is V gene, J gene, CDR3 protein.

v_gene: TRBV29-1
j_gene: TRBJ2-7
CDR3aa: SVGSPRGPFYEQY

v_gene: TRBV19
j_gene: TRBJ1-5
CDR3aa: ASSPRGGQPQH

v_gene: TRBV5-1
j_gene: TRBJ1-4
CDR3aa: ASSLAGKQTAYNEKLF

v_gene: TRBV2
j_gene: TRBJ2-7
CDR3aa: ASTSGGGNIDEQY

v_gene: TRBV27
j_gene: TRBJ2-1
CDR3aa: ASCLAGTNEQF

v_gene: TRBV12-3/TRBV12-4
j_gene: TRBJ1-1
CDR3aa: ASRLGQSEEAF

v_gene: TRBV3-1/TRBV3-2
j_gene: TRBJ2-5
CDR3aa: ASSQGWAKGLGETQY

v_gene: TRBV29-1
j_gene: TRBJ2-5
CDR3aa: SVEDREAQETQY

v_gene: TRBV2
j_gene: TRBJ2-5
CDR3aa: ASSEEPTGLETQY

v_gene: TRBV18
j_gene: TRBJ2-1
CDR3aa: ASSPLQDSYNEQF

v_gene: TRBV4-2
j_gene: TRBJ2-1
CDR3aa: ASSREAGGRPYNEQF

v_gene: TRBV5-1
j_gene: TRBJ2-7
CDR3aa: ASSLPGDRRGFFYEQY

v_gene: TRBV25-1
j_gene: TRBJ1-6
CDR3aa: ASRRDSDSPLH

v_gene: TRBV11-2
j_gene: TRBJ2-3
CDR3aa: ASSLQPSTDTQY

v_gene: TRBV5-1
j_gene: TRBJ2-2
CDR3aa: ASSLGDWDRVGELF

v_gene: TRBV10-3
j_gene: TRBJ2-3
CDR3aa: AIRHPGGSTTDTQY

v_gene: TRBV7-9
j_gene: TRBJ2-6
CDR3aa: ASVSGANVLT

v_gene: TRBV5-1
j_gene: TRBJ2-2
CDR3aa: ASSPLGSYRDGGELF

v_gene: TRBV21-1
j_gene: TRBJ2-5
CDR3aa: ASSKRFGLAGGPNRTQY

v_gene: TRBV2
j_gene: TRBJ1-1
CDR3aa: ASRSRTGGHTEAF

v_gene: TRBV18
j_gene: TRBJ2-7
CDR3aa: ASSPGQGLTYEQY

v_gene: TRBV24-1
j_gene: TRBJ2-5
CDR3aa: ATSRGPETQY

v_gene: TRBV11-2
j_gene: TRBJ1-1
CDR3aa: ASSLELTEAF

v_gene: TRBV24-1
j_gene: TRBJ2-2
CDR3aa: ATSDLGLAGDGELF

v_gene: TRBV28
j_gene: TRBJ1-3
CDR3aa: ASNEGLTFRNTIY

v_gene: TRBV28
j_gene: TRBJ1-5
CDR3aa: ASSLLGTGGDQPQH

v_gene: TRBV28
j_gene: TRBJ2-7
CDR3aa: ASTDRGNEQY

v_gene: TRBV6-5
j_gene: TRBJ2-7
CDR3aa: ASSPPGPLYEQY

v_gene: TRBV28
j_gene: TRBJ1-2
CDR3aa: ASSLSTANYGYT

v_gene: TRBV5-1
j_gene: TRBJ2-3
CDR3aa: ASSLTPYSDTQY

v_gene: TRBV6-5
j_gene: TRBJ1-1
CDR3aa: ASFLGGFRNGEAF

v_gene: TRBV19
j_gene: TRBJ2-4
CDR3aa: ASSQWGHIQY

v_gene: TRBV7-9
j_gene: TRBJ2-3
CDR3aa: ASSTLAGPLDTQY

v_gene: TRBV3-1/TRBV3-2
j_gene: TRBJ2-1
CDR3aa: ASSQDETGAYNEQF

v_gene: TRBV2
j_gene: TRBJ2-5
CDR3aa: ASSVGQGSTETQY

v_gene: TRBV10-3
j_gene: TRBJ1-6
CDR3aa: AITSGGSDSPLH

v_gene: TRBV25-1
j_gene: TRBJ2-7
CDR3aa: ASRDRSYEQY

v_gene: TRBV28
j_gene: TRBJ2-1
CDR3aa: ASTGGVYNEQF

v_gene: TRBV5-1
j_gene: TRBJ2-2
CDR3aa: ASSLAQGVGELF

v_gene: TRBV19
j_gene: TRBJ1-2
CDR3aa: ASSIPHRERNGYT

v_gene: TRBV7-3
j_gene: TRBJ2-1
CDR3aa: ASSLTGSDEQF

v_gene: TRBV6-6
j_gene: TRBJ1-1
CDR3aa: ASNIKGGASTEAF

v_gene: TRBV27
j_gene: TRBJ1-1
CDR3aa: ASRGGGTEAF

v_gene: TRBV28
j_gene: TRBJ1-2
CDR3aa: ASSFLQGYGYT

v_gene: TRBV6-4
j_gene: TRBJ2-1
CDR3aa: ASKPDSLSAEQF

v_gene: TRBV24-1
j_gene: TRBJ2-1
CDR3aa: ATSDLQPASGRNEQF

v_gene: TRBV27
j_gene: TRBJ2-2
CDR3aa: ASSLTGGNGELF

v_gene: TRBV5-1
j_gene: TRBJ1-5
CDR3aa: ASSSDPPGGIYSNQPQH

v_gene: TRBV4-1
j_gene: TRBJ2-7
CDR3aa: ASSRPSGRIYEQY

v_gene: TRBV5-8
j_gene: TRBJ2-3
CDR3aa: ASSPRGGSDTQY

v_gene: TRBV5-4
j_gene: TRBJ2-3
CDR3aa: ASSLGLAGGHEDTQY

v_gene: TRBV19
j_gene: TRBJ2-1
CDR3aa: ASTFSGNPYNEQF

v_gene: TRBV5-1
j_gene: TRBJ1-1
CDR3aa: ASSPSGPNTEAF

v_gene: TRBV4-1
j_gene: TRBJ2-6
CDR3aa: ASSQLGRGRGANVLT